This T cell receptor beta chain stems from a study of Ad26.COV2.S vaccination and SARS-CoV-2 variants. Notes on the study in general: The breadth of spike-specific CD8+ and CD4+ T cell responses after vaccination was reportedly substantial. Placebo recipients trailed vaccine recipients in spike-specific TCR breadth.

The repertoire was sequenced with immunoSEQ multiplex PCR; TCRdb's copy has only in-frame clones and lacks some. There are 350,000 to 450,000 clones in the sample; 92% occur only once, and about 3.8% lies in the top ten. Note on this clone: Antigen unknown.

Germline CDR1 reads SQVTM; CDR2 reads ANQGSEA. Trimming took 4 bases from V and 1 from J; bases not matched to a gene: 9. CDR3 length: 15 residues. The J gene is TRBJ2-7, the V gene TRBV29-1; 8 positions agree with TRBD1. The receptor was derived from a human donor who had recovered from COVID-19. The sequencing used peripheral blood, collected after recovery from COVID-19. This CDR3 reads CSVVGETGGSYEQYF. The CDR3 DNA is TGCAGCGTTGTGGGTGAAACAGGGGGGTCCTACGAGCAGTACTTC.